This TCR beta chain was retrieved from a study of T cell clonality in common variable immunodeficiency. Study-wide points: Fewer deletions and N-nucleotide insertions were reportedly seen in common variable immunodeficiency TCR beta sequences.

This clone was picked up many times. The antigen is unknown. The CDR3 end falls 3 residues outside the read, so it is completed with the germline J gene. This CDR3 comprises 13 residues. CDR1 and CDR2 from the germline V gene are MNHNS and SASEGT. Trimming stripped 3 bases from V and 1 base from J, with 6 bases between. Equal genomic DNA amounts from CVID and control samples were sequenced. Sequencing was performed with immunoSEQ multiplex PCR; in TCRdb, only in-frame clones are kept and a portion is missing. The profile covers about 40,000 clones, none occurring a single time. V gene TRBV6-1 combines with J gene TRBJ1-1; possible D gene TRBD1, 5 bases. This TCR came from a person aged 18-70 years in good health. The sequenced sample consisted of peripheral blood mononuclear cells. Partial CDR3 DNA: TGTGCCAGCAGTGATGACAGGAACACTGAA. Residues: CASSDDRNTE. The complete CDR3 protein is CASSDDRNTEAFF.